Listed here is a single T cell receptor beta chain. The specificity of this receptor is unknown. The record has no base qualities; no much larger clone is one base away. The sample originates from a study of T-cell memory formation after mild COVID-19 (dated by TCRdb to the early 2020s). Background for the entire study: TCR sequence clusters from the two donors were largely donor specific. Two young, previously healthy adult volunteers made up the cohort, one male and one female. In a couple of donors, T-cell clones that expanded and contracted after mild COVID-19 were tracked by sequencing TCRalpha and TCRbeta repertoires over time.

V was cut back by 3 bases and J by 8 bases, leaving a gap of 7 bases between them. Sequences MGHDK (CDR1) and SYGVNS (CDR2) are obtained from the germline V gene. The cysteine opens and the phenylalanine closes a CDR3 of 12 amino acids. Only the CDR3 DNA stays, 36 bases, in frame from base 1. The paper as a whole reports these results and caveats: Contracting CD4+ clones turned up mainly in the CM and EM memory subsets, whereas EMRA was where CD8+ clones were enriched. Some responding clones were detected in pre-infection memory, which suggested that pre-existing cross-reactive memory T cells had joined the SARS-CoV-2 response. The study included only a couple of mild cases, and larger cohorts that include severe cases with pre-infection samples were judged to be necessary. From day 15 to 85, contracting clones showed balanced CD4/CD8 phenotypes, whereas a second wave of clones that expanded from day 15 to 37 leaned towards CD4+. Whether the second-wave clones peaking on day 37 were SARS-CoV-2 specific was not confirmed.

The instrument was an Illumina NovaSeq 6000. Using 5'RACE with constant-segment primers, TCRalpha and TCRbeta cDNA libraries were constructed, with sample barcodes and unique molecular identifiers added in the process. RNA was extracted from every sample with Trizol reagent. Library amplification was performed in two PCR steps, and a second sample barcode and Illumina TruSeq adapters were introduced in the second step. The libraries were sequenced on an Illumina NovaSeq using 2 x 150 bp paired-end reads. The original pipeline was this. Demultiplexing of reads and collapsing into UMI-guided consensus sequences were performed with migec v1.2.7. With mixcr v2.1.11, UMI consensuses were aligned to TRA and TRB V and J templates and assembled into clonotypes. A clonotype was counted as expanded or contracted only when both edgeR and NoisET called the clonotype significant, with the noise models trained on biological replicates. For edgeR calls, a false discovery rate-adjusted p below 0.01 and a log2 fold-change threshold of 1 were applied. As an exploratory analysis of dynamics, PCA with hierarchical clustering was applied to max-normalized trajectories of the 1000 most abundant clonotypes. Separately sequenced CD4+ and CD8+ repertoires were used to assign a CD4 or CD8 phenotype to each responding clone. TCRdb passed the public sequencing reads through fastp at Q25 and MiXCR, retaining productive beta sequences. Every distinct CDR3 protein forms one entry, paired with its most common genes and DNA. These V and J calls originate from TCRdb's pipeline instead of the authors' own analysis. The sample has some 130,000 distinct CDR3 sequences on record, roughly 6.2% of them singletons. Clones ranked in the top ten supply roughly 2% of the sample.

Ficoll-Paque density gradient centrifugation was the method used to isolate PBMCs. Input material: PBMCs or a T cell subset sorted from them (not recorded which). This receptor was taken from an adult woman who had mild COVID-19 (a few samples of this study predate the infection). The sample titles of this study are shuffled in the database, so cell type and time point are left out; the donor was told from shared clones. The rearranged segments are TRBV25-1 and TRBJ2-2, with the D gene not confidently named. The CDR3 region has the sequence CASSDLWGELFF. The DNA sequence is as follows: TGTGCCAGCAGTGATCTTTGGGGGGAGCTGTTTTTT.